The 14 T cell receptor beta chains below were found in one sample sequenced in a study of control samples from healthy donors and cancer patients. Produced via immunoSEQ multiplex PCR; TCRdb's table is partial and in-frame only. Of about 170,000 clones listed, roughly 91% are singletons. The sample taken for sequencing was blood. Receptor source: a woman in her 30s in good health.

The chain employs TRBV11-3 and TRBJ2-5, with 11 nucleotides matching TRBD2. J lost 5 bases, V lost 4 bases, and 3 bases had no gene match. From germline, CDR1 is SGHNT and CDR2 YENEEA. This CDR3 comprises 14 residues. In DNA, the CDR3 is TGTGCCAGCAGCTCCCGGACTAGCGGGGAGACCCAGTACTTC. Translation gives CASSSRTSGETQYF.

This chain uses TRBV30 with TRBJ2-7; 10 bases fit TRBD2. The CDR3 is 15 amino acids. Trimming cost V 3 bases and J 1 base; bases outside gene matches: 6. Germline CDR1 GTSNPN, CDR2 SVGIG (reference sequence). CDR3 in amino acids: CAWRTLAGVSYEQYF. CDR3 DNA sequence: TGTGCCTGGAGGACCCTAGCGGGAGTTTCCTACGAGCAGTACTTC.

The chain uses TRBV6-6 and TRBJ1-5, with TRBD1 as a possible D gene (6 bases). Germline CDR1 reads MNHNY; CDR2 reads SVGAGI (reference sequence). The CDR3 loop spans 14 amino acids. The ends were cut back, 2 bases at V and 4 bases at J, with 9 bases in the middle. CDR3 sequence (DNA): TGTGCCAGCAGTTACCCCCAGGGGAATCAGCCCCAGCATTTT. It is translated as CASSYPQGNQPQHF.

This chain links TRBV5-5 with TRBJ1-2; TRBD1 matches at 8 bases. CDR3 size: 15 residues. V was pared by 5 bases and J by 2 bases, with 8 bases of the junction left unmatched. Germline loops: CDR1 SGHKS, CDR2 YYEKEE (reference sequence). In DNA, the CDR3 is TGTGCCAGCAGTACACAGGGGGAGGGAAACTATGGCTACACCTTC. It codes for CASSTQGEGNYGYTF.

Concerning this clone itself: The sample holds other DNA sequences that translate to the same CDR3. The rearrangement links TRBV9 to TRBJ1-6; D not resolved. From germline, CDR1 is SGDLS and CDR2 YYNGEE. The V gene lost 0 bases and the J gene lost 1 base, with 2 bases spanning the gap. CDR3 length: 14 amino acids. The CDR3 spells CASSVGSYNSPLHF. CDR3 bases: TGTGCCAGCAGCGTAGGGTCCTATAATTCACCCCTCCACTTT.

The rearrangement uses TRBV3-1 (or the pseudogene TRBV3-2) and TRBJ1-6; 7 bases are a match to TRBD1. The V gene end was trimmed by 0 bases and the J gene end by 9 bases; junction bases not matched to a gene: 8. The germline CDR1 and CDR2 sequences are LGHDT and YNNKEL (reference sequence). This CDR3 contains 16 residues. CDR3: CASSQEWQGGSSPLHF. CDR3 nucleotide sequence: TGTGCCAGCAGCCAAGAATGGCAGGGGGGAAGTTCACCCCTCCACTTT.

This clone occurred once. The gene calls are TRBV6-2 or TRBV6-3 and TRBJ1-2; D perhaps matches TRBD1 (6 bases). Germline CDR1 is MNHEY and CDR2 is SVGEGT. V was shortened by 0 bases and J by 4 bases, with 9 bases between the two germline ends. This CDR3 region has 14 residues. The CDR3 DNA sequence: TGTGCCAGCAGTTACTCGACAGGAATCTATGGCTACACCTTC. Translating it yields CASSYSTGIYGYTF.

The rearrangement uses TRBV7-8 and TRBJ1-5; weak D call: TRBD1 (5 bases). Germline V gene lookup returns CDR1 SGHVS and CDR2 FQNEAQ. The ends were cut back, 4 bases at V and 6 bases at J, with 13 bases in the middle. CDR3 length: 14 amino acids. The CDR3 region has the DNA TGTGCCAGCAGCTCTAGACAGCCGAGTCAGCCCCAGCATTTT. This encodes CASSSRQPSQPQHF.

The rearrangement joins TRBV11-2 to TRBJ2-3; the D is unclear. The CDR3 consists of 13 residues. CDR1 and CDR2 (germline): SGHAT, FQNNGV. The V and J ends lost 3 bases and 4 bases respectively, with 8 bases between them. The CDR3 DNA is TGTGCCAGCAGCTTCTACAGCTCAGATACGCAGTATTTT. Protein sequence: CASSFYSSDTQYF. The entire variable domain, with the rest obtained from reference TRBV11-2 and TRBJ2-3, is as follows: EAGVAQSPRYKIIEKRQSVAFWCNPISGHATLYWYQQILGQGPKLLIQFQNNGVVDDSQLPKDRFSAERLKGVDSTLKIQPAKLEDSAVYLCASSFYSSDTQYFGPGTRLTVL.

For this clone: The identical CDR3 is also encoded by other nucleotide sequences in the sample. The CDR3 reads CASSQDRVNQPQHF. The DNA of the CDR3 is TGCGCCAGCAGCCAAGACAGGGTCAATCAGCCCCAGCATTTT. The rearrangement links TRBV4-1 to TRBJ1-5, with D perhaps TRBD1 (5 bases). The V and J ends lost 0 bases and 3 bases respectively, with 6 bases between them. The germline CDR1 and CDR2 sequences are MGHRA and YSYEKL. The CDR3 length is 14 residues.

On this clone itself: Other DNA sequences from this sample encode an identical CDR3 as well. This sequence joins TRBV6-6 and TRBJ1-1; D is uncertain. V shed 2 bases and J shed 1 base, with 14 bases lying between them. The CDR3 consists of 16 residues. Germline V CDR1 and CDR2: MNHNY, SVGAGI (reference sequence). CDR3 in amino acids: CASSYPTRTGNTEAFF. The CDR3 bases are TGTGCCAGCAGTTACCCCACACGGACCGGGAACACTGAAGCTTTCTTT.

The rearrangement uses TRBV19 and TRBJ1-3, with 9 bases identical to TRBD1. After removal of 5 bases from V and 0 bases from J, the junction contained 2 bases not matched to a gene. There are 15 residues in the CDR3. Germline V lookup: CDR1 LNHDA, CDR2 SQIVND (reference sequence). CDR3 region: CASSDRGNSGNTIYF. The DNA for the CDR3 is TGTGCCAGTAGTGACAGGGGGAACTCTGGAAACACCATATATTTT.

This chain links TRBV6-5 with TRBJ1-2; 7 nucleotides line up with TRBD1. Germline lookup yields CDR1 MNHEY and CDR2 SVGAGI. Trimming took 6 bases from V and 3 from J; bases not matched to a gene: 4. The CDR3 runs 13 residues. CDR3 DNA: TGTGCCAGCAGCCGGGGACAGCACTATGGCTACACCTTC. Protein: CASSRGQHYGYTF.

V usage is TRBV7-6 and J usage is TRBJ1-4, with 8 bases identical to TRBD1. The CDR3 is 15 amino acids. After removal of 5 bases from V and 7 bases from J, the junction contained 9 bases not matched to a gene. Germline V gives CDR1 SGHVS, CDR2 FNYEAQ. CDR3: CASSGETGTGEKLFF. In nucleotides, the CDR3 is TGTGCCAGCAGCGGAGAGACCGGGACAGGTGAAAAACTGTTTTTT.